This record concerns one TCR beta chain sequence. These data originate in a study of blood T cell repertoires in COVID-19. Turning to the study itself: Specimens from acute and convalescent COVID-19 originated in the United States, Italy and Spain. In each case, the material was cDNA or gDNA derived from T cells, B-cell-depleted T cells, or PBMCs.

Authors' analysis steps: Scientists estimated how many nucleated cells there were by amplifying reference gene primers. Assay: immunoSEQ multiplex PCR; the TCRdb copy retains only in-frame clones and omits some. Clone size and the V and J calls come from that table; the DNA yielded D and trimming. There are roughly 12,000 clones in the sample; 80% to 95% occur only once, and 28% lies in the top ten. From germline, CDR1 is SGHTA and CDR2 FQGNSA. The CDR3 loop spans 16 amino acids. Trimming left V 5 bases short and J 4 bases short, with 19 bases between. The TCR was taken from a woman in her 70s with active COVID-19. Sample: peripheral blood. This chain uses TRBV7-2 with TRBJ2-3, with a tentative D call TRBD2 (5 bases). CDR3 in DNA: TGTGCCAGCAGCATACCTTTGGGGAGTCGGGCAGATACGCAGTATTTT. The encoded protein is CASSIPLGSRADTQYF.